This T cell receptor (beta chain) was observed in a study of Graves' ophthalmopathy and Graves' hyperthyroidism. The study amplified TCR beta CDR3 regions using RNA transcripts. A first-round RT-PCR used HTBI primers, followed by a second-round multiplex PCR. TCRdb analysed the multiplex PCR reads with MiXCR anew, one entry per CDR3 protein. The sample holds about 620,000 distinct CDR3 sequences; 22% are singletons and the top ten take around 6.5%. V lost 10 bases and J lost 6; bases outside the gene matches: 6. CDR1 and CDR2 from the germline V gene are MGHDK and SYGVNS. This CDR3 is built from 11 residues. In the case of this clonotype: A single base separates this from a much larger clone, so it may be a read error.

The chain has TRBV25-1 and TRBJ2-7; 7 nucleotides match TRBD1. Material: peripheral blood. The clonotype originates from a woman between 18 and 30 years old with stable Graves' hyperthyroidism. Some clones in this sample may be carry-over from other donors' samples. The CDR3 is CAILRQGEQYF. As DNA, the CDR3 is TGTGCCATCCTTAGACAGGGCGAGCAGTACTTC.